The 12 T cell receptor beta chains below all came from one sample that was sequenced in a study of regulatory T cells in long-lasting Graves disease. The time point: newly diagnosed GD, antithyroid drugs for less than 3 months. TCR sequences were obtained from RNA taken from PBMCs. The authors built TCR beta libraries using iRepertoire HTBI primers and Arm-PCR of CDR3 regions. MiXCR was run by TCRdb on the multiplex PCR reads, yielding one entry per CDR3 protein. The table shows about 440,000 distinct CDR3 sequences, with just under 15% occurring only once. Separately, the same data were catalogued under a study of T cells in Graves' hyperthyroidism and ophthalmopathy.

The source was peripheral blood mononuclear cells (PBMCs), collected at new diagnosis, from a patient treated with antithyroid drugs. These TCRs come from a young woman with Graves disease.

This clonotype was observed at least ten times. The chain employs TRBV20-1 and TRBJ1-6; tentative D call: TRBD1 (5 bases). CDR3 length equals 13 residues. V was shortened by 6 bases and J by 6 bases, with 12 bases between the two germline ends. Looked up from germline, CDR1 is DFQATT and CDR2 is SNEGSKA (reference sequence). The CDR3 coding sequence is TGCAGTGCAAGGGGAGGGTTTAATTCACCCCTCCACTTT. Protein sequence: CSARGGFNSPLHF.

Turning to this clonotype: With a much larger clone just one base away, this may be a read error. The conserved phenylalanine or tryptophan is not found at the CDR3 terminus, so this likely reflects a read error. The chain combines TRBV4-1 with TRBJ2-1; D is undetermined. The CDR3 runs 13 residues. Trimming stripped 6 bases from V and 6 bases from J, with 12 bases between. Germline-derived CDR1 and CDR2 are MGHRA and YSYEKL. The CDR3 DNA follows: TGCGCCAGCAGTTACGGTCAGCGCAATGAGCAGTTCCTC. Amino acid sequence: CASSYGQRNEQFL.

This clonotype was observed at least ten times. This chain joins TRBV9 and TRBJ2-5; 11 positions agree with TRBD2. Germline V gene lookup returns CDR1 SGDLS and CDR2 YYNGEE. The ends lost 3 bases at V and 4 bases at J; junction bases unmatched: 8. The CDR3 runs to 16 residues. In nucleotides, the CDR3 is TGTGCCAGCAGCGCCCCGGGACTAGCGGTCTTAGAGACCCAGTACTTC. Translation: CASSAPGLAVLETQYF.

The chain couples TRBV30 to TRBJ1-2, with TRBD1 matching 7 bases. The trim removed 4 bases at V and 4 bases at J, leaving 3 bases unmatched. CDR3 length: 12 residues. The germline gives CDR1 GTSNPN, CDR2 SVGIG (reference sequence). The CDR3 loop reads CAWKRDSYGYTF. The CDR3 nucleotides read TGTGCCTGGAAGAGGGACAGCTATGGCTACACCTTC.

This clonotype was seen repeatedly, ten times or more. The genes are TRBV12-3 or TRBV12-4 and TRBJ1-1; D gene uncertain. V lost 7 bases, J lost 10 bases, and 22 bases lay in between. This CDR3 contains 14 residues. The CDR3 DNA is TGTGCCAGCACCATTAGCGCGGGAGGGTCAATAGCTTTCTTT. This sequence encodes CASTISAGGSIAFF.

Ten or more counts support this clonotype. The chain has TRBV28 and TRBJ2-3; D is perhaps TRBD1 (5 bases). V was cut by 5 bases and J by 0 bases, with 12 bases left in between. Germline V gene lookup returns CDR1 MDHEN and CDR2 SYDVKM. This CDR3 spans 15 amino acids. The DNA for the CDR3 is TGTGCCAGCAGTCCCCGTGACAGAAGCACAGATACGCAGTATTTT. Translation: CASSPRDRSTDTQYF.

This clonotype was observed a handful of times. The chain recombines TRBV5-1 with TRBJ2-5, with 7 positions matching TRBD2. CDR3 size: 14 residues. V shed 4 bases and J 4 bases; nucleotides not matched to a gene: 7. Germline-derived CDR1 and CDR2 are SGHRS and YFSETQ. CDR3 coding DNA: TGCGCCAGCAGCCTCGGGGTAGCGGGAGAGACCCAGTACTTC. Amino acid sequence: CASSLGVAGETQYF.

This chain joins TRBV5-5 and TRBJ2-2; 11 bases are a match to TRBD2. Trimming took 8 bases from V and 5 from J; bases not matched to a gene: 5. Germline assignment: CDR1 SGHKS and CDR2 YYEKEE (reference sequence). The CDR3 is 14 amino acids. As DNA, the CDR3 is TGTGCCAGTCTACTAGCGGGAGTAACCGGGGAGCTGTTTTTT. It codes for CASLLAGVTGELFF. The whole variable domain, remainder taken from reference TRBV5-5 and TRBJ2-2, is DAGVTQSPTHLIKTRGQQVTLRCSPISGHKSVSWYQQVLGQGPQFIFQYYEKEERGRGNFPDRFSARQFPNYSSELNVNALLLGDSALYLCASLLAGVTGELFFGEGSRLTVL.

This clonotype was seen many times. This chain connects TRBV20-1 to TRBJ1-5; D is perhaps TRBD1 (6 bases). V was pared by 3 bases and J by 1 base, with 28 bases between. CDR3 length: 20 residues. Germline assignment: CDR1 DFQATT and CDR2 SNEGSKA (reference sequence). In DNA, the CDR3 is TGCAGTGCTAGGGGTACACAGGGAGGGCAAGTAGATGGGAGCAATCAGCCCCAGCATTTT. Translated: CSARGTQGGQVDGSNQPQHF.

Only a few counts were recorded for this clonotype. CDR3 in DNA: TGTGCCAGCAGCCCCCCCCCCTCGACTAGCGCCCCCCCAGATACGCAGTATTTT. The encoded protein is CASSPPPSTSAPPDTQYF. V gene TRBV7-3 combines with J gene TRBJ2-3; 8 bases match TRBD2. Losses at the gene ends were 5 bases for V and 4 bases for J; bases not matched to a gene: 17. CDR3 length: 18 residues. Germline V gene lookup returns CDR1 SGHTA and CDR2 FQGTGA. Combining the CDR3 with reference TRBV7-3 and TRBJ2-3 gives the whole variable domain GAGVSQTPSNKVTEKGKYVELRCDPISGHTALYWYRQSLGQGPEFLIYFQGTGAADDSGLPNDRFFAVRPEGSVSTLKIQRTERGDSAVYLCASSPPPSTSAPPDTQYFGPGTRLTVL.

This clonotype occurred a few times. At one end the junction does not follow the germline gene, possibly because of a read error. The V call is TRBV12-3 or TRBV12-4, the J call TRBJ2-1, with 8 bases matching TRBD2. The CDR3 is 16 residues long. CDR3 sequence reads: CASSPLTGGPFNKQFF. In nucleotides, the CDR3 is TGTGCCAGCAGTCCCTTGACGGGAGGGCCCTTCAATAAGCAGTTCTTC.

The chain has TRBV15 and TRBJ2-1; D is uncertain. CDR1 and CDR2 from the germline V gene are LNHNV and YYDKDF (reference sequence). CDR3 length equals 15 residues. The V end lost 0 bases, the J end lost 1 base, and 7 bases lay between the germline ends. The CDR3 nucleotides read TGTGCCACCAGCAGAGATCGGGCTTCCTACAATGAGCAGTTCTTC. Translated: CATSRDRASYNEQFF.